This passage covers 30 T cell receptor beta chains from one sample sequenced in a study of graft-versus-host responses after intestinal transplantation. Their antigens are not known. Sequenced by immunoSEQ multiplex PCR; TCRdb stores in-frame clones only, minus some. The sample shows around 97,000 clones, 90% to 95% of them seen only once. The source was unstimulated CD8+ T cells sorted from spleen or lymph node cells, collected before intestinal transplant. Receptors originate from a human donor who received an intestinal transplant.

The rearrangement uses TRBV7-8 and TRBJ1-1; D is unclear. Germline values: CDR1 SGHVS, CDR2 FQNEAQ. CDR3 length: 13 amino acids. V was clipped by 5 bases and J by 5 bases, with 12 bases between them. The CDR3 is CASSTDPETEAFF. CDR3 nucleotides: TGTGCCAGCAGCACTGACCCGGAGACTGAAGCTTTCTTT.

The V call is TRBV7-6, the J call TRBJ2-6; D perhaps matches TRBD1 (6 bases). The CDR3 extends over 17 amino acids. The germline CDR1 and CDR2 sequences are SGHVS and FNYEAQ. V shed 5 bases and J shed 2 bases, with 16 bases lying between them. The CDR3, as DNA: TGTGCCAGCAGCCAGTCGTCTGGGGGCCCTGGGGCCAACGTCCTGACTTTC. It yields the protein CASSQSSGGPGANVLTF.

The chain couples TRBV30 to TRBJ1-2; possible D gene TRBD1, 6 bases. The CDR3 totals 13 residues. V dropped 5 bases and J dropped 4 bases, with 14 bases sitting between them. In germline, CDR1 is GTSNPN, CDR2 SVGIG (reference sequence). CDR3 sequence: CAWLPDRFYGYTF. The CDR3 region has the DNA TGTGCCTGGTTGCCTGACAGGTTCTATGGCTACACCTTC. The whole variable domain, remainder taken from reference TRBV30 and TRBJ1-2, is SQTIHQWPATLVQPVGSPLSLECTVEGTSNPNLYWYRQAAGRGLQLLFYSVGIGQISSEVPQNLSASRPQDRQFILSSKKLLLSDSGFYLCAWLPDRFYGYTFGSGTRLTVV.

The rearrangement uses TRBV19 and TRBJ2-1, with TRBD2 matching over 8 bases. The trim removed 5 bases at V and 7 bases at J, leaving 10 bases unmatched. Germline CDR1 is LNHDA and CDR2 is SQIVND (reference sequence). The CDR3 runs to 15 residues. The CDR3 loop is CASSLRERGRNEQFF. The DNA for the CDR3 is TGTGCCAGTAGTCTCCGCGAGCGGGGGAGGAATGAGCAGTTCTTC.

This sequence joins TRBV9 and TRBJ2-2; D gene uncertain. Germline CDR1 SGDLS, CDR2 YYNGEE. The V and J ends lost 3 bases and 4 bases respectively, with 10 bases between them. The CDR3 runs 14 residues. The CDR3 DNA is TGTGCCAGCAGCGAGCCGACGGGCACCGGGGAGCTGTTTTTT. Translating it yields CASSEPTGTGELFF.

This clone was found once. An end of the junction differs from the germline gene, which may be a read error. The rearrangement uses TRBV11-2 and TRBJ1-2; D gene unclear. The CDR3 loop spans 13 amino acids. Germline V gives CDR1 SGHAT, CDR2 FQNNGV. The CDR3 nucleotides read TGTGCCAGCAGTTTAGGAGACTACTATGGCTACACCTTC. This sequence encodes CASSLGDYYGYTF. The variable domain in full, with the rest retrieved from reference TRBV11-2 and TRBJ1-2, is EAGVAQSPRYKIIEKRQSVAFWCNPISGHATLYWYQQILGQGPKLLIQFQNNGVVDDSQLPKDRFSAERLKGVDSTLKIQPAKLEDSAVYLCASSLGDYYGYTFGSGTRLTVV.

The CDR3 nucleotides are TGTGCTAGTGGTTTGGACAGCCACACTGAAGCTTTCTTT. Its translation is CASGLDSHTEAFF. This chain uses TRBV12-5 with TRBJ1-1; D ambiguous. The germline CDR1 and CDR2 sequences are LGHNT and FRNRAP. Trimming removed 1 base from V and 3 bases from J, with 6 bases in between. The CDR3 consists of 13 residues.

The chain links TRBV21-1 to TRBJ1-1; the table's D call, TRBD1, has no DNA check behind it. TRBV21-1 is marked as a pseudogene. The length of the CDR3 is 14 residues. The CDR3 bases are TGTGCCAGCAGCACCCAGGGGGCGCGCACTGAAGCTTTCTTT. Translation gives CASSTQGARTEAFF.

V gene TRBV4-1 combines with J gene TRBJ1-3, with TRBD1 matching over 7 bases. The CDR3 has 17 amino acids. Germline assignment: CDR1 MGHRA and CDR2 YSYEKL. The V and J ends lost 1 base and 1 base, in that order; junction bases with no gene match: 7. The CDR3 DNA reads TGCGCCAGCAGCCAAGGCCGGGCGGGACAGTCTGGAAACACCATATATTTT. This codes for CASSQGRAGQSGNTIYF.

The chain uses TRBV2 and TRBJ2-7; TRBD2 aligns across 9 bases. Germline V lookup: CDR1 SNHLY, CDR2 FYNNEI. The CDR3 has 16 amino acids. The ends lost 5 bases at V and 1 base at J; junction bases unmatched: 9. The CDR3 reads CASSSSGGFGSYEQYF. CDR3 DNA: TGTGCCAGCAGTTCAAGCGGGGGGTTCGGGTCCTACGAGCAGTACTTC.

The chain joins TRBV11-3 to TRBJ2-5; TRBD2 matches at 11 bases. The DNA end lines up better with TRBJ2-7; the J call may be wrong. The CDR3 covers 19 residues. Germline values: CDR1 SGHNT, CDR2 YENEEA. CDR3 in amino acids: CASSLDPPRLAGILYEQYF. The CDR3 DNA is TGTGCCAGCAGCTTAGATCCCCCCCGACTAGCGGGGATACTCTACGAGCAGTACTTC.

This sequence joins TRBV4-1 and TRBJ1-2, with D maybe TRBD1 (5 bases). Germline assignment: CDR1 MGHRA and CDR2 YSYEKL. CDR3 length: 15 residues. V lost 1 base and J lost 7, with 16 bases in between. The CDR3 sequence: CASSQVGGGVRGYTF. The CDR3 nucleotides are TGCGCCAGCAGCCAAGTCGGGGGTGGAGTGCGTGGCTACACCTTC.

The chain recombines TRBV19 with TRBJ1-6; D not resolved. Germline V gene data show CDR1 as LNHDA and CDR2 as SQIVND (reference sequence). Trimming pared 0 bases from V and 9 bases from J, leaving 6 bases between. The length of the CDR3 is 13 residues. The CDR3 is CASSIDRGSPLHF. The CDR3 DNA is TGTGCCAGTAGTATAGATCGAGGTTCACCCCTCCACTTT.

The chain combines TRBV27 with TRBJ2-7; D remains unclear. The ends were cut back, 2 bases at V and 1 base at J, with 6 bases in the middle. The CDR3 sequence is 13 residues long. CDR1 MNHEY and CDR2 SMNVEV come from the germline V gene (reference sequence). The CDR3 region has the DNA TGTGCCAGCAGTTTAGGGCGTTCCTACGAGCAGTACTTC. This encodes CASSLGRSYEQYF.

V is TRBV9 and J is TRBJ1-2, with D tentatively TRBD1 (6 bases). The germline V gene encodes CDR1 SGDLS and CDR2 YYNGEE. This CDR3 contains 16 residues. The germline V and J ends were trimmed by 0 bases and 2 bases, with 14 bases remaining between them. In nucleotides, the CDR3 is TGTGCCAGCAGCGTAGCGAACAGGGTGAGGAACTATGGCTACACCTTC. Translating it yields CASSVANRVRNYGYTF.

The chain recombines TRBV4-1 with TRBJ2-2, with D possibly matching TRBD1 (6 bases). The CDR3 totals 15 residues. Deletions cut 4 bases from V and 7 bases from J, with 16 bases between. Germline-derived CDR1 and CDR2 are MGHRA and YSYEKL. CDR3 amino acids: CASSRIQGSDGELFF. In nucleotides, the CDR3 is TGCGCCAGCAGCCGAATACAGGGTTCCGACGGGGAGCTGTTTTTT.

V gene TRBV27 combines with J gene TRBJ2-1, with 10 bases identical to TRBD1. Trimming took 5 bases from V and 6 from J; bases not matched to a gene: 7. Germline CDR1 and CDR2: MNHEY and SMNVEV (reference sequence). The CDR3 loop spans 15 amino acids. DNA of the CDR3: TGTGCCAGCAGTAACCGGGACAGGGGAGGCAATGAGCAGTTCTTC. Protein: CASSNRDRGGNEQFF.

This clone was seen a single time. CDR3 residues: CASSEAVNYNEQFF. The CDR3, as DNA: TGTGCCAGCAGTGAGGCGGTTAACTACAATGAGCAGTTCTTC. This sequence joins TRBV2 and TRBJ2-1; D call uncertain. This CDR3 comprises 14 residues. The germline gives CDR1 SNHLY, CDR2 FYNNEI. Trimming shortened V by 3 bases and J by 3 bases, and 9 bases separated the two germline ends.

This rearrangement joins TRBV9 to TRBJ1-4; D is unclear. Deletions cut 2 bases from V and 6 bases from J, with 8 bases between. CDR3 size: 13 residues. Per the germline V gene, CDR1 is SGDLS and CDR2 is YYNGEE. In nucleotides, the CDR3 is TGTGCCAGCAGCGTCAATGGGGATGAAAAACTGTTTTTT. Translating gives CASSVNGDEKLFF.

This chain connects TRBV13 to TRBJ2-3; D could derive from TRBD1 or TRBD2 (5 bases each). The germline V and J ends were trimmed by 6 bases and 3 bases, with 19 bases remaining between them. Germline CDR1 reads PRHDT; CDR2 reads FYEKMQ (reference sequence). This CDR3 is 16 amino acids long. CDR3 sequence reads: CASSEFRGRYTDTQYF. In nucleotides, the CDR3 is TGTGCCAGCAGTGAATTCCGGGGACGTTATACAGATACGCAGTATTTT. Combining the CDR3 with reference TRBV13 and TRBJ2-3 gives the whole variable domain AAGVIQSPRHLIKEKRETATLKCYPIPRHDTVYWYQQGPGQDPQFLISFYEKMQSDKGSIPDRFSAQQFSDYHSELNMSSLELGDSALYFCASSEFRGRYTDTQYFGPGTRLTVL.

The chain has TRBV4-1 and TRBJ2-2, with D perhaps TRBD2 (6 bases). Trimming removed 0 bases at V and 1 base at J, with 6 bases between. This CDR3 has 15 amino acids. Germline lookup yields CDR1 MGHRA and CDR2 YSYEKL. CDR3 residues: CASSQEGGNTGELFF. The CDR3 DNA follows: TGCGCCAGCAGCCAAGAGGGGGGGAACACCGGGGAGCTGTTTTTT.

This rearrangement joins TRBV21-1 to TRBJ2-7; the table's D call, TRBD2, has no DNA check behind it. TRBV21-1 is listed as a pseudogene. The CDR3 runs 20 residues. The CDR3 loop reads CASSSRKVRTSGASSYEQYF. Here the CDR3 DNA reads TGTGCCAGCAGCTCGCGAAAAGTCAGGACTAGCGGGGCGAGCTCCTACGAGCAGTACTTC.

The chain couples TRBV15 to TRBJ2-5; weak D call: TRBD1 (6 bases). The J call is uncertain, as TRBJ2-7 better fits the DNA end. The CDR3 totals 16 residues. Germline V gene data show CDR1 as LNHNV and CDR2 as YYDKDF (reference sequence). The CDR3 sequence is CATSRDPRTDHYEQYF. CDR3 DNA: TGTGCCACCAGCAGAGACCCTCGGACAGATCACTACGAGCAGTACTTC.

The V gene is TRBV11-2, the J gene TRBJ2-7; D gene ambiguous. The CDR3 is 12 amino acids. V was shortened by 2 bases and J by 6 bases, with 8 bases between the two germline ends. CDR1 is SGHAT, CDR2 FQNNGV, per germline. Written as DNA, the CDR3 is TGTGCCAGCAGCTTAAGAGTGGGCGAGCAGTACTTC. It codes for CASSLRVGEQYF. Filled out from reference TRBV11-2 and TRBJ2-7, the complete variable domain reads EAGVAQSPRYKIIEKRQSVAFWCNPISGHATLYWYQQILGQGPKLLIQFQNNGVVDDSQLPKDRFSAERLKGVDSTLKIQPAKLEDSAVYLCASSLRVGEQYFGPGTRLTVT.

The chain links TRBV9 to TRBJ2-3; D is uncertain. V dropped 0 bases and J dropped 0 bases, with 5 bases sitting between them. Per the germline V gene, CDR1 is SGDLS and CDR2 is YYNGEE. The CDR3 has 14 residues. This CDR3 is CASSVEGSTDTQYF. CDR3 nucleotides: TGTGCCAGCAGCGTAGAAGGTAGCACAGATACGCAGTATTTT.

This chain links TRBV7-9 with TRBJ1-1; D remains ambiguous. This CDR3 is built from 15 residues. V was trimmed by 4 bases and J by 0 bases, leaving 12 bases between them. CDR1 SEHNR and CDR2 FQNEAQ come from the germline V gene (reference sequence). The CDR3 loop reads CASSSPEGVNTEAFF. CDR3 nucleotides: TGTGCCAGCAGCTCACCGGAAGGAGTGAACACTGAAGCTTTCTTT.

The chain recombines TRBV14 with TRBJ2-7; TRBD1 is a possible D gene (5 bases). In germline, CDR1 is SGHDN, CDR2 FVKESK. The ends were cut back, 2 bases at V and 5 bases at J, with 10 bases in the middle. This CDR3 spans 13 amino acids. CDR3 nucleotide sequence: TGTGCCAGCAGCCAAAAAAGGGGTCACGAGCAGTACTTC. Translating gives CASSQKRGHEQYF.

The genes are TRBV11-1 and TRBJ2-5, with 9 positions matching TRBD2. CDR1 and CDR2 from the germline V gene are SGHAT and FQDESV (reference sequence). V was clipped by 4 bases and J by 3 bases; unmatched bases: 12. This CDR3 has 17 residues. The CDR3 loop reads CASSSHAGTSFKETQYF. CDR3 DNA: TGTGCCAGCAGCTCCCACGCCGGGACTAGCTTCAAAGAGACCCAGTACTTC. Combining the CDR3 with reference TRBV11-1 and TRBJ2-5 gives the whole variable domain EAEVAQSPRYKITEKSQAVAFWCDPISGHATLYWYRQILGQGPELLVQFQDESVVDDSQLPKDRFSAERLKGVDSTLKIQPAELGDSAMYLCASSSHAGTSFKETQYFGPGTRLLVL.

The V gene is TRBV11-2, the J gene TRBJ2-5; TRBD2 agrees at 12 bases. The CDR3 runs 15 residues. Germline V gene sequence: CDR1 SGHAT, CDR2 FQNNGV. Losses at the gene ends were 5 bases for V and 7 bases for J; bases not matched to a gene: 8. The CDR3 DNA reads TGTGCCAGCAGCCTAGGACTAGCGGGGCAGGGGACCCAGTACTTC. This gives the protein CASSLGLAGQGTQYF.

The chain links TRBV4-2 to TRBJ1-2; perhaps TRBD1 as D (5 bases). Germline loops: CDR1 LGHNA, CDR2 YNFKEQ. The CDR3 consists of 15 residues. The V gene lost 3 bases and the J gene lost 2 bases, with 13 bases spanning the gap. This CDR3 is CASSQELGRNYGYTF. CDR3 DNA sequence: TGTGCCAGCAGCCAGGAATTGGGACGGAACTATGGCTACACCTTC.